The 5 T cell receptor beta chains below were found in one sample sequenced in a study of blood T cell repertoires in COVID-19. Repertoires were generated with immunoSEQ multiplex PCR, while TCRdb's copy carries only in-frame clones and drops some. The top ten hold roughly 11% of the sample, which has some 150,000 clones, about 90% seen once. Source material: peripheral blood. These receptors came from a woman aged 55-69 years with COVID-19, enrolled during active disease.

This clone occurred once. Distinct nucleotide sequences in the sample also encode this CDR3. V is TRBV6-5 and J is TRBJ1-1; TRBD1 is a possible D gene (5 bases). The CDR3 spans 13 residues. Germline CDR1 MNHEY, CDR2 SVGAGI. V was trimmed by 2 bases and J by 3 bases, leaving 7 bases between them. CDR3 sequence (DNA): TGTGCCAGCAGTTACGGAGGGGACACTGAAGCTTTCTTT. Its translation: CASSYGGDTEAFF.

V is TRBV6-1 and J is TRBJ1-1, with D perhaps matching TRBD1 (6 bases). The germline V gene has CDR1 MNHNS and CDR2 SASEGT. CDR3 size: 13 residues. Deletions cut 2 bases from V and 7 bases from J, with 11 bases between. CDR3 sequence: CASSETGQGEAFF. CDR3 nucleotide sequence: TGTGCCAGCAGTGAAACAGGGCAGGGTGAAGCTTTCTTT.

This chain connects TRBV5-1 to TRBJ2-3, with TRBD2 matching over 10 bases. CDR3 length equals 15 residues. V dropped 4 bases and J dropped 1; count of bases not matched to a gene: 3. The germline V gene encodes CDR1 SGHRS and CDR2 YFSETQ. The CDR3 DNA reads as TGCGCCAGCAGCGGGACTAGCGTTGGCACAGATACGCAGTATTTT. Amino acid sequence: CASSGTSVGTDTQYF.

The V and J genes are TRBV30 and TRBJ2-2; D remains ambiguous. This CDR3 is 15 amino acids long. The V gene lost 0 bases and the J gene lost 1 base, with 9 bases spanning the gap. Per the germline V gene, CDR1 is GTSNPN and CDR2 is SVGIG (reference sequence). The chain's CDR3 is CAWSVLTRNTGELFF. As DNA, the CDR3 is TGTGCCTGGAGTGTACTGACACGGAACACCGGGGAGCTGTTTTTT. Full variable domain (rest looked up from reference TRBV30 and TRBJ2-2): SQTIHQWPATLVQPVGSPLSLECTVEGTSNPNLYWYRQAAGRGLQLLFYSVGIGQISSEVPQNLSASRPQDRQFILSSKKLLLSDSGFYLCAWSVLTRNTGELFFGEGSRLTVL.

The rearrangement joins TRBV24-1 to TRBJ2-1; D unclear. Trimming pared 9 bases from V and 3 bases from J, leaving 8 bases between. Looked up from germline, CDR1 is KGHDR and CDR2 is SFDVKD. The CDR3 is 12 amino acids. The CDR3 DNA is TGTGCCACCTCCTCCAGCTACAATGAGCAGTTCTTC. Translation: CATSSSYNEQFF.